This T cell receptor (beta chain) was sequenced for a study of blood T cell repertoires in COVID-19. Overall study context: COVID-19 samples, acute and convalescent, were from the United States, Italy and Spain.

CDR1 is SEHNR, CDR2 FQNEAQ, per germline (reference sequence). The CDR3 consists of 12 residues. Profiling relied on immunoSEQ multiplex PCR, and the TCRdb table lists in-frame clones only, not all of them. The sample consists of around 300,000 clones, about nine tenths of them appearing once. This clone was recorded only once. Compared with germline, one end of the junction differs, possibly owing to a read error. The chain is built from TRBV7-9 and TRBJ1-1; D remains unclear. The sequence was obtained from a woman aged 30 to 39 with COVID-19, enrolled during active disease. Sequenced material: peripheral blood. CDR3 in DNA: TGTGCCAGCAGCCTAGCATGGCCTGAAGCTTTCTTT. Protein: CASSLAWPEAFF.